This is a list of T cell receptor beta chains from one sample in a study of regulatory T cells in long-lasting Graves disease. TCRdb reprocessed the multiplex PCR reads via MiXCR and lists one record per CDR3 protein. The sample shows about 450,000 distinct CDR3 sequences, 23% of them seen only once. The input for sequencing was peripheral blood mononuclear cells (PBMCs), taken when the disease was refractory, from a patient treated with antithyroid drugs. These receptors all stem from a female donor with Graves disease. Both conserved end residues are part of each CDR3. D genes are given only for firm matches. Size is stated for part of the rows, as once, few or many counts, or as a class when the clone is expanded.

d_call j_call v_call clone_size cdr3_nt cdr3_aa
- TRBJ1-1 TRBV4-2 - TGTGCCAGCAGCCAGGACAGATTTAACACTGAAGCTTTCTTT CASSQDRFNTEAFF
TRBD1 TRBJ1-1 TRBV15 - TGTGCCACCAGCAGGGCACGTACAGGGGGCATGGCTGAAGCTTTCTTT CATSRARTGGMAEAFF
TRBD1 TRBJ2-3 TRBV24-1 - TGTGCCACCAGTGAGCCGGGACAGCCCACAGATACGCAGTATTTT CATSEPGQPTDTQYF
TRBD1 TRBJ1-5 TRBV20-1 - TGCAGTGCAATAGACAGGGTTATCAATCAGCCCCAGCATTTT CSAIDRVINQPQHF
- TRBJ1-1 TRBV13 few TGTGCCAGCAGCAACACTCTAAACACTGAAGCTTTCTTT CASSNTLNTEAFF
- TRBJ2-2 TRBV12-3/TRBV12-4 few TGTGCCAGCAGTTTAGGGGTGTACACCGGGGAGCTGTTTTTT CASSLGVYTGELFF
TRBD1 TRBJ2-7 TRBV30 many TGTGCCTGGCGGACAGGTTACGAGCAGTACTTC CAWRTGYEQYF
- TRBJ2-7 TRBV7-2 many TGTGCCAGCAGCTTATCCGGGGCTTCCTACGAGCAGTACTTC CASSLSGASYEQYF
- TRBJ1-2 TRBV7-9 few TGTGCCAGCAGCCCCCCGCCCGCAGGGAACTATGGCTACACCTTC CASSPPPAGNYGYTF
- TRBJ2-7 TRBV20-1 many TGCAGTGCCGAACACCAGGGCGAGCAGTACTTC CSAEHQGEQYF
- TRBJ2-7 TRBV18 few TGTGCCAGCTCAGTCGGGACACGGGACCCCTACGAGCAGTACTTC CASSVGTRDPYEQYF
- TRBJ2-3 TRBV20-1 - TGCAGTGCTAGAGGATGGGCTTTATCGGGCACAGATACGCAGTATTTT CSARGWALSGTDTQYF
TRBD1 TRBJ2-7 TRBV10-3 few TGTGCCATCAAACCGGGACAGGGGCCCCCCGAGCAGTACTTC CAIKPGQGPPEQYF
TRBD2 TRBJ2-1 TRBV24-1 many TGTGCCACCAGTGATCTCAGCGGGAGGACGGACAATGAGCAGTTCTTC CATSDLSGRTDNEQFF
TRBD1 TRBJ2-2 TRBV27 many TGTGCCAGCTTAGGGACAGAGAACACCGGGGAGCTGTTTTTT CASLGTENTGELFF
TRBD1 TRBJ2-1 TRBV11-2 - TGTGCCAGCAGCCGAGGACAGGATGTCAATGAGCAGTTCTTC CASSRGQDVNEQFF
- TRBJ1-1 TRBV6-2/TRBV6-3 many TGTGCCAGCAGTTACTCGAACTTAGGCAGGGTGGGCACTGAAGCTTTCTTT CASSYSNLGRVGTEAFF
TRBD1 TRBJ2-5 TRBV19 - TGTGCCAGTAGAAGATCAGGGGGCCCCCAAGAGACCCAGTACTTC CASRRSGGPQETQYF
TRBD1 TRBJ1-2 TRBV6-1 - TGTGCCAGCAGGGGACAGGCGAACTATGGCTACACCTTC CASRGQANYGYTF
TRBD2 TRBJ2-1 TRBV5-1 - TGCGCCAGCAGCCCGACTAGCGGGAGGGCGTCTTACAATGAGCAGTTCTTC CASSPTSGRASYNEQFF
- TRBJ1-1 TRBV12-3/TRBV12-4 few TGTGCCAGCAGTTCGACGGACAATATAAACACTGAAGCTTTCTTT CASSSTDNINTEAFF
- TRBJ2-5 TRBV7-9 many TGTGCCAGCAGCCCCGGTCCCCTGGAGACCCAGTACTTC CASSPGPLETQYF
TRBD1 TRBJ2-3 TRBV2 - TGTGCCAGCAATGACAGGGGTGGGACAGATACGCAGTATTTT CASNDRGGTDTQYF
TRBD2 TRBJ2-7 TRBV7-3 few TGTGCCAGCAGCCCTTCTAGCGGCTTTACCTACGAGCAGTACTTC CASSPSSGFTYEQYF
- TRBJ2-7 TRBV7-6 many TGTGCCAGCAGCTTCGGGGACTCGAGCTCCTACGAGCAGTACTTC CASSFGDSSSYEQYF
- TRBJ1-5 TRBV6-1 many TGTGCCAGCAGTGCGGGCCCAAATAGCAATCAGCCCCAGCATTTT CASSAGPNSNQPQHF
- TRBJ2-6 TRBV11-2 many TGTGCCAGCAGCTTAGAAGGGGGCTCTGGGGCCAACGTCCTGACTTTC CASSLEGGSGANVLTF
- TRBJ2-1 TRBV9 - TGTGCCAGCAGCCCAAGCGGAACTAGCTCCTACAATGAGCAGTTCTTC CASSPSGTSSYNEQFF
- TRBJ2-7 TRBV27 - TGTGCCAGCAGCCCCGTGGACGGGAGCTACGAGCAGTACTTC CASSPVDGSYEQYF
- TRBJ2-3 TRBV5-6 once TGTGCCAGCAGGAGAACGGACTGGTCAGATACGCAGTATTTT CASRRTDWSDTQYF
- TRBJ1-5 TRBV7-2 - TGTGCCTGGAGTGGGGGGCAGTCTAGTCAGCCCCAGCATTTT CAWSGGQSSQPQHF
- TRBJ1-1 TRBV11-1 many TGTGCCAGCAGCTTGACAGGCGCGATCACTGAAGCTTTCTTT CASSLTGAITEAFF
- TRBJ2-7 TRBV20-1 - TGCAGTGCTACGGCCTCACCAACCTACGAGCAGTACTTC CSATASPTYEQYF
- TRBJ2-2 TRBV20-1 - TGCAGTGCTAGACCCCCGGGGAGGAACACCGGGGAGCTGTTTTTT CSARPPGRNTGELFF
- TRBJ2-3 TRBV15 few TGTGCCACCAGCAGAGATCTAGCGAAAGGGACAGATACGCAGTATTTT CATSRDLAKGTDTQYF
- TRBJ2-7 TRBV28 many TGTGCCAGCAGTCCCCGCGGGAGAGGGGGCTACGAGCAGTACTTC CASSPRGRGGYEQYF
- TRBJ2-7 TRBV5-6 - TGTGCCAGCAGCGCGGAACCGATCCGACGCTACGAGCAGTACTTC CASSAEPIRRYEQYF
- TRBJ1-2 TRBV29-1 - TGCAGCGTTGATAATCGGGACATTGCCTATGGCTACACCTTC CSVDNRDIAYGYTF
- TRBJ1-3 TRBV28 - TGTGCCAGCAGTTTATATGGAGCTTACTCTGGAAACACCATATATTTT CASSLYGAYSGNTIYF
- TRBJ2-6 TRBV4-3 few TGCGCCAGCAGCCAAGGTGGGGGTTCTGGGGCCAACGTCCTGACTTTC CASSQGGGSGANVLTF
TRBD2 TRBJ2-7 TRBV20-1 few TGCAGTGCTAGAGATGCCGGGCTAGCGGCCTACGAGCAGTACTTC CSARDAGLAAYEQYF
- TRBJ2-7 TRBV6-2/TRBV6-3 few TGTGCCAGCAGTTACCACGGTCAGGGGTACTACGAGCAGTACTTC CASSYHGQGYYEQYF
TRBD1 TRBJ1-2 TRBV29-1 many TGCAGCGTTGATCAGGGGGCGGTCGGCTACACCTTC CSVDQGAVGYTF
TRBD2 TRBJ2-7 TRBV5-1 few TGCGCCAGCAGCATCGGACTAGCGGGAGGAAGCGAGCAGTACTTC CASSIGLAGGSEQYF
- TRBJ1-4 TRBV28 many TGTGCCAGCAGTTCGGCGGACAGAAACAATGAAAAACTGTTTTTT CASSSADRNNEKLFF
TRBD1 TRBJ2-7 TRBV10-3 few TGTGCCATCACCCGGGACAGGGGGCGCGAGCAGTACTTC CAITRDRGREQYF
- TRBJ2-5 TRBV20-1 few TGCAGTGCGAGCCTGAATCTTATGAGGGAGACCCAGTACTTC CSASLNLMRETQYF
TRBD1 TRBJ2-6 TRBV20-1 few TGCAGTGCTTTACCACGGGACAGGAGCAACGTCCTGACTTTC CSALPRDRSNVLTF
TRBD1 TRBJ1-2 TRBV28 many TGTGCCAGCACCGGACAGGGGGCTTACTATGGCTACACCTTC CASTGQGAYYGYTF